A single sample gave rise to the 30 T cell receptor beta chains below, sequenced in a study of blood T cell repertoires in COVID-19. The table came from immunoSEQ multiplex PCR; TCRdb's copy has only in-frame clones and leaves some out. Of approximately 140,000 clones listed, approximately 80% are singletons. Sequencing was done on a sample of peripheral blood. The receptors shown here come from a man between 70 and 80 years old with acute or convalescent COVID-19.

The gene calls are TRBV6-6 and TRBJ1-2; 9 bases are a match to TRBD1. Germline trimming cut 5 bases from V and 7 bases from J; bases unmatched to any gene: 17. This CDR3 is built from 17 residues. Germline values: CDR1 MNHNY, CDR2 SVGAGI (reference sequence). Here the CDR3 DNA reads TGTGCCAGCAGTCCGGCCGGGACAGGGACCTTTTACAGTGGCTACACCTTC. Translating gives CASSPAGTGTFYSGYTF.

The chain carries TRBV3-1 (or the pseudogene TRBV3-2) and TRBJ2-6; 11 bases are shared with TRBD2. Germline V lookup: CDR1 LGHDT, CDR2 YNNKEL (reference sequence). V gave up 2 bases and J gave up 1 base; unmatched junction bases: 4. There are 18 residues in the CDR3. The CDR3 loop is CASSQSIAGGSGANVLTF. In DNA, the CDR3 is TGTGCCAGCAGCCAAAGTATAGCGGGGGGGTCTGGGGCCAACGTCCTGACTTTC.

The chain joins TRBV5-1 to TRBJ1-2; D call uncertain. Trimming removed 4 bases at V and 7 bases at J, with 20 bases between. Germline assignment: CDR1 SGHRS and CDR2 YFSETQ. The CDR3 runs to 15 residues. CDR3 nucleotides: TGCGCCAGCAGCCGATCGCCGGAGTCGCAGATTGGCTACACCTTC. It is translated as CASSRSPESQIGYTF.

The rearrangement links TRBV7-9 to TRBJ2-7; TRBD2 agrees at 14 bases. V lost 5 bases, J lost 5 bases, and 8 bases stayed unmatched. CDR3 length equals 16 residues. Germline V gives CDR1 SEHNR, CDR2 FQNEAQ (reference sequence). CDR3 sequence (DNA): TGTGCCAGCAGCCCAGGGACTAGCGGGAGTGTCCACGAGCAGTACTTC. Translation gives CASSPGTSGSVHEQYF.

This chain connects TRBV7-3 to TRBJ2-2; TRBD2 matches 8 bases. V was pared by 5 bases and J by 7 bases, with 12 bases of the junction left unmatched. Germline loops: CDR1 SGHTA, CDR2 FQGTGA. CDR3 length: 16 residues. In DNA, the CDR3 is TGTGCCAGCAGCCCAACTAGCGGACCCGTGGGCGGGGAGCTGTTTTTT. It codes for CASSPTSGPVGGELFF.

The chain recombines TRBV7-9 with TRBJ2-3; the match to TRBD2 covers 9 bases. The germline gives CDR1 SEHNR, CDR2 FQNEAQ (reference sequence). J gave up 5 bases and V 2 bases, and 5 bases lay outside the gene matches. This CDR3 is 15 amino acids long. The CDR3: CASSLRAGGRDTQYF. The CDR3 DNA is TGTGCCAGCAGCTTAAGAGCGGGAGGAAGAGATACGCAGTATTTT.

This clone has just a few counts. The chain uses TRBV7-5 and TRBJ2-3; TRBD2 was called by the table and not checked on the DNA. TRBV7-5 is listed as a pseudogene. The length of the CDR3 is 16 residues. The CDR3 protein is CARRTTSGGSTDTQYF. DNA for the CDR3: TGTGCCAGAAGAACCACTAGCGGGGGGTCCACAGATACGCAGTATTTT.

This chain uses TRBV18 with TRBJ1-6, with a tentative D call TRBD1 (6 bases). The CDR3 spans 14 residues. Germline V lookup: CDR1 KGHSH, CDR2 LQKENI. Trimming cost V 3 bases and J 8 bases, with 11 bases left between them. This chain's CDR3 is CASSPRDKDSPLHF. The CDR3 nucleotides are TGTGCCAGCTCACCTAGGGACAAGGATTCACCCCTCCACTTT.

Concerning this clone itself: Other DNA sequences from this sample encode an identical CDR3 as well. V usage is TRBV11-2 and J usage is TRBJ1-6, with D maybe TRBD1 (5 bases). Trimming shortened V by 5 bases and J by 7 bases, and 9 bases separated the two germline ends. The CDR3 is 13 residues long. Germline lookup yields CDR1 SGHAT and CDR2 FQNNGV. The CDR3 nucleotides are TGTGCCAGCAGCCCTGACAGAAATTCACCCCTCCACTTT. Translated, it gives CASSPDRNSPLHF.

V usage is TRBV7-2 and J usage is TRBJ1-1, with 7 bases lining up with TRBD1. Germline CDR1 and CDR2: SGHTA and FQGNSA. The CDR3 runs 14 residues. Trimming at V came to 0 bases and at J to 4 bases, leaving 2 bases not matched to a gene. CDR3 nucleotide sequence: TGTGCCAGCAGCTTAGCCACAGGGGTCACTGAAGCTTTCTTT. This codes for CASSLATGVTEAFF.

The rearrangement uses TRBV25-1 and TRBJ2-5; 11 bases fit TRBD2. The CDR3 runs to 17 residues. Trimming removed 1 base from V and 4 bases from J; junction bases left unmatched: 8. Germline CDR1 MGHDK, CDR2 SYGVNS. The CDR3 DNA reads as TGTGCCAGCAGTGAATTCTTAGCGGGAGGGTTTGGAGAGACCCAGTACTTC. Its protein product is CASSEFLAGGFGETQYF.

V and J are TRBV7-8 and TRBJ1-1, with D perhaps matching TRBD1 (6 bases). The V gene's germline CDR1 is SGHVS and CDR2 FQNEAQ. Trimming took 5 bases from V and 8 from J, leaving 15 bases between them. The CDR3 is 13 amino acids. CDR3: CASSRNTGQEAFF. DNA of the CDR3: TGTGCCAGCAGCCGGAATACGGGACAAGAAGCTTTCTTT.

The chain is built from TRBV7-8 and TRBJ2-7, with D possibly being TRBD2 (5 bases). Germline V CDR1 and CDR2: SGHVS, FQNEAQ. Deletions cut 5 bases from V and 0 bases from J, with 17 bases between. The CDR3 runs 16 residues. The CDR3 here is CASSLARVLSSYEQYF. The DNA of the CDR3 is TGTGCCAGCAGCCTCGCGAGGGTTCTGAGCTCCTACGAGCAGTACTTC.

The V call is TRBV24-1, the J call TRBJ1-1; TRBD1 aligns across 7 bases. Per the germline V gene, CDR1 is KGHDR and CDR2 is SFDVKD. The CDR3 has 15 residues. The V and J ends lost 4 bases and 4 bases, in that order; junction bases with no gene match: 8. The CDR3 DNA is TGTGCCACCAGTGACGGAGGGGCAGGGGGCACTGAAGCTTTCTTT. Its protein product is CATSDGGAGGTEAFF.

CDR3 sequence: CASSSPTGQTGETQYF. The CDR3 coding sequence is TGTGCCAGCAGTTCCCCGACAGGGCAAACGGGAGAGACCCAGTACTTC. The chain employs TRBV28 and TRBJ2-5, with 7 bases identical to TRBD1. The junction had 12 bases not matched to a gene; V was cut back by 4 bases and J by 4 bases. The CDR3 sequence is 16 residues long. The germline V gene encodes CDR1 MDHEN and CDR2 SYDVKM.

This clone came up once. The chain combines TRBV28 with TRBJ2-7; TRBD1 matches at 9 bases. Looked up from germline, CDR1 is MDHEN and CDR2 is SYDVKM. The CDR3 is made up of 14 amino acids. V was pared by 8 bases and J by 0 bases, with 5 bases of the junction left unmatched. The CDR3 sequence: CASQTGGASYEQYF. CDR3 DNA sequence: TGTGCCAGCCAGACAGGGGGGGCCTCCTACGAGCAGTACTTC.

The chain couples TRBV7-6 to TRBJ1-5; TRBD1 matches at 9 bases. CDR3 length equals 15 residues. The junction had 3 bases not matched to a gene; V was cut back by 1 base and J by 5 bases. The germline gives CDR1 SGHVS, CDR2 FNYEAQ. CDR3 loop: CASSLGDRGDQPQHF. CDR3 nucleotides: TGTGCCAGCAGCTTAGGCGACAGGGGGGATCAGCCCCAGCATTTT.

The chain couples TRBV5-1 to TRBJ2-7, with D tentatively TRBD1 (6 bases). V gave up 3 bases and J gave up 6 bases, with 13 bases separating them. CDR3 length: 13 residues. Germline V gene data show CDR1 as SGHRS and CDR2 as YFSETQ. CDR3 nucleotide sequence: TGCGCCAGCAGCTGGGCAGGGGATCTCGAGCAGTACTTC. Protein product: CASSWAGDLEQYF.

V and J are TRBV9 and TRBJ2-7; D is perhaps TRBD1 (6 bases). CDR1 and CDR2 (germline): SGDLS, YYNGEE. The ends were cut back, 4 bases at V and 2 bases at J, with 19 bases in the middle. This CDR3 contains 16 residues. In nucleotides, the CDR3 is TGTGCCAGCAGCCCGGGACACCTAGACTTCGCCTACGAGCAGTACTTC. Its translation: CASSPGHLDFAYEQYF.

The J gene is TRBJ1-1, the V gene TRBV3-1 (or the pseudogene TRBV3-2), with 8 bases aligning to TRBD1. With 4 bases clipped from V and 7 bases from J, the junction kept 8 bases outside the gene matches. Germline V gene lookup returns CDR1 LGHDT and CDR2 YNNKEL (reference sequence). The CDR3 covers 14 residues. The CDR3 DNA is TGTGCCAGCAGCCGCCTGGACAGGGCTAGTGAAGCTTTCTTT. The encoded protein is CASSRLDRASEAFF.

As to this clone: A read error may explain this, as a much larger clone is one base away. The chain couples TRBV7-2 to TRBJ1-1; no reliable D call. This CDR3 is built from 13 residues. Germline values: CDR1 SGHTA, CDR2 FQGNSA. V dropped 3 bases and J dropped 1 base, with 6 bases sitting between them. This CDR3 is CASSFTENTEAFF. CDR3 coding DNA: TGTGCCAGCAGCTTTACAGAGAACACTGAAGCTTTCTTT.

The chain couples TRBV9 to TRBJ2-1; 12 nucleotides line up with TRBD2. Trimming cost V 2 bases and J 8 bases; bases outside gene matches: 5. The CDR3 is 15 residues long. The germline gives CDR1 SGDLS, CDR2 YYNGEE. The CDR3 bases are TGTGCCAGCAGCGTTCGACTAGCGGGAGTCTATGAGCAGTTCTTC. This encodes CASSVRLAGVYEQFF.

The CDR3: CASSLLGGTGTDTQYF. CDR3 nucleotide sequence: TGTGCCAGCAGTTTATTGGGCGGAACAGGGACAGATACGCAGTATTTT. This chain joins TRBV28 and TRBJ2-3; D possibly corresponds to TRBD1 (6 bases). Germline CDR1 and CDR2: MDHEN and SYDVKM. This CDR3 comprises 16 residues. V lost 1 base and J 3 bases, leaving 14 bases between the germline ends.

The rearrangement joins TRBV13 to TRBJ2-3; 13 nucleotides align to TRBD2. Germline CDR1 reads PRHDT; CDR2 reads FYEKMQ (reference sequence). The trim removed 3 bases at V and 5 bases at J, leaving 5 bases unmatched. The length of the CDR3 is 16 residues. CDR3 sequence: CASSFSTSGRRDTQYF. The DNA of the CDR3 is TGTGCCAGCAGCTTCTCGACTAGCGGGAGGCGAGATACGCAGTATTTT. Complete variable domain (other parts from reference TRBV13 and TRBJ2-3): AAGVIQSPRHLIKEKRETATLKCYPIPRHDTVYWYQQGPGQDPQFLISFYEKMQSDKGSIPDRFSAQQFSDYHSELNMSSLELGDSALYFCASSFSTSGRRDTQYFGPGTRLTVL.

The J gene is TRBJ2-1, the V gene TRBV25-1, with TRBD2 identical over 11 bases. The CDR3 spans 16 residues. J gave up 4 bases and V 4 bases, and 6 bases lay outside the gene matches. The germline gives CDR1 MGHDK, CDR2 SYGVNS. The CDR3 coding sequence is TGTGCCAGCAGTGGTGATAGCGGGAGGGTTTACAATGAGCAGTTCTTC. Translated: CASSGDSGRVYNEQFF.

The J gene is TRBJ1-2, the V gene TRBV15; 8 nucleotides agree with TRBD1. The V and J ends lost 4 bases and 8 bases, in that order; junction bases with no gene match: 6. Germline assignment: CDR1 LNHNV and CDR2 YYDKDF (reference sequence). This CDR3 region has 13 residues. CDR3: CATSMDRVRGYTF. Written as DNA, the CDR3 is TGTGCCACCAGCATGGACAGGGTTCGGGGCTACACCTTC.

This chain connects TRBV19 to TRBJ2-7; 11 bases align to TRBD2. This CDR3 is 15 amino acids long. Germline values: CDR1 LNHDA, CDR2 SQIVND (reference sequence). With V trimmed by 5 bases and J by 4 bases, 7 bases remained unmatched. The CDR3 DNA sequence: TGTGCCAGTAGTGATACCGGGACTAGCGGATACGAGCAGTACTTC. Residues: CASSDTGTSGYEQYF.

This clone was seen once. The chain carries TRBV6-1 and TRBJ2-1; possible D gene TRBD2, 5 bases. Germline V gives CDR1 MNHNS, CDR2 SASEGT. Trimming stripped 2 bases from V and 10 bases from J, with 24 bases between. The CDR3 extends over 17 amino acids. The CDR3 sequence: CASSEPSYAASPTEQFF. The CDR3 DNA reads TGTGCCAGCAGTGAACCTAGCTACGCGGCGAGTCCCACCGAGCAGTTCTTC.

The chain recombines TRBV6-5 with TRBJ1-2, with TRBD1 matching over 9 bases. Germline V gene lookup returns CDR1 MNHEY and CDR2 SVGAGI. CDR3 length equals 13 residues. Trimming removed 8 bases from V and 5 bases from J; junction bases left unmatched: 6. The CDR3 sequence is CASGGQGRYGYTF. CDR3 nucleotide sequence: TGTGCCAGCGGCGGACAGGGGAGATATGGCTACACCTTC.

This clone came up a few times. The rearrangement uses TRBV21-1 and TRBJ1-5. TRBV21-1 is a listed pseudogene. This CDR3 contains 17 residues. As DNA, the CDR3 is TGTGCCAGCAGCCGTGGAGGGAGAGGGTATAGCAATCAGCCCCAGCATTTT. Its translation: CASSRGGRGYSNQPQHF.